Shown below are 22 T cell receptor beta chains from a single sample sequenced in a study of blood T cell repertoires in COVID-19 (dated by TCRdb to the early 2020s). To prepare the library, the immunoSEQ multiplex PCR assay was applied. Imported from immuneACCESS, the table was reduced by TCRdb to in-frame sequences with V and J called. These copies leave out some clones; in studies compared against another copy, an unresolved V gene accounts for under half, and the cause of the remainder is not known. This sample comprises 200,000 to 300,000 clones, around 86% of them detected only once. The ten largest clonotypes hold 6% to 9% of the sample. Sequenced sample: peripheral blood. All receptors derive from a woman in her 70s with active or convalescent COVID-19.

This clone was counted only a few times. Different DNA sequences within this sample yield the same CDR3. V usage is TRBV7-2 and J usage is TRBJ2-3, with D possibly TRBD2 on 5 matching bases. Germline lookup yields CDR1 SGHTA and CDR2 FQGNSA. CDR3 length equals 15 residues. Trimming pared 4 bases from V and 0 bases from J, leaving 11 bases between. This chain's CDR3 is CASSSPGSSTDTQYF. The DNA of the CDR3 is TGTGCCAGCAGCTCTCCGGGAAGTAGCACAGATACGCAGTATTTT.

The J gene is TRBJ1-6, the V gene TRBV7-9; no clear D gene. Trimming stripped 5 bases from V and 8 bases from J, with 13 bases between. The germline CDR1 and CDR2 sequences are SEHNR and FQNEAQ (reference sequence). The CDR3 covers 14 residues. The CDR3 bases are TGTGCCAGCAGCGAGGCCGGCGGGTATTCACCCCTCCACTTT. This translates into CASSEAGGYSPLHF.

The chain uses TRBV7-9 and TRBJ2-3; possible D gene TRBD1, 6 bases. Per the germline V gene, CDR1 is SEHNR and CDR2 is FQNEAQ (reference sequence). The CDR3 totals 17 residues. Trimming left V 2 bases short and J 1 base short, with 16 bases between. In DNA form, the CDR3 reads TGTGCCAGCAGCTTACGCCTACAGGGACGCGGCACAGATACGCAGTATTTT. Protein sequence: CASSLRLQGRGTDTQYF. Drawing the rest from reference TRBV7-9 and TRBJ2-3, the complete variable domain is DTGVSQNPRHKITKRGQNVTFRCDPISEHNRLYWYRQTLGQGPEFLTYFQNEAQLEKSRLLSDRFSAERPKGSFSTLEIQRTEQGDSAMYLCASSLRLQGRGTDTQYFGPGTRLTVL.

The chain employs TRBV25-1 and TRBJ2-1; D possibly corresponds to TRBD1 (8 bases). Germline CDR1 MGHDK, CDR2 SYGVNS. V lost 2 bases and J lost 8, with 25 bases in between. The CDR3 extends over 18 amino acids. Here the CDR3 DNA reads TGTGCCAGCAGTGAAAGAGGGGGGAGGGGACAGGTGAGGGATGAGCAGTTCTTC. It translates to CASSERGGRGQVRDEQFF.

The chain has TRBV6-1 and TRBJ1-2; weak D call: TRBD1 (6 bases). The CDR3 contains 14 residues. V shed 3 bases and J shed 5 bases, with 13 bases lying between them. The V gene's germline CDR1 is MNHNS and CDR2 SASEGT. CDR3 amino acids: CASSDTDSRYGYTF. CDR3 DNA: TGTGCCAGCAGTGATACGGACAGTCGGTATGGCTACACCTTC.

The chain recombines TRBV4-1 with TRBJ1-4; 7 nucleotides align to TRBD1. Germline V lookup: CDR1 MGHRA, CDR2 YSYEKL. The CDR3 is 14 residues long. The trim removed 1 base at V and 8 bases at J, leaving 4 bases unmatched. The CDR3, as DNA: TGCGCCAGCAGCCAAGGACAGGGTAGGGAAAAACTGTTTTTT. It yields the protein CASSQGQGREKLFF.

This sequence joins TRBV10-2 and TRBJ1-5, with D hard to call. Looked up from germline, CDR1 is WSHSY and CDR2 is SAAADI. V was pared by 6 bases and J by 2 bases, with 11 bases between. The CDR3 extends over 14 amino acids. The DNA for the CDR3 is TGCGCCAGCAGGCGGGGAGAGGGCAATCAGCCCCAGCATTTT. Amino acid sequence: CASRRGEGNQPQHF.

The genes are TRBV5-1 and TRBJ1-2; 9 positions agree with TRBD1. J gave up 5 bases and V 0 bases, and 8 bases lay outside the gene matches. Germline V gene sequence: CDR1 SGHRS, CDR2 YFSETQ. The CDR3 has 16 residues. CDR3 amino acids: CASSLVAGQGPYGYTF. The CDR3 DNA sequence: TGCGCCAGCAGCTTGGTGGCTGGACAGGGGCCTTATGGCTACACCTTC.

The gene calls are TRBV5-1 and TRBJ2-3, with 10 nucleotides matching TRBD1. The germline V gene has CDR1 SGHRS and CDR2 YFSETQ. V shed 6 bases, J shed 4 bases, and the junction held 8 bases outside the gene matches. The CDR3 runs to 15 residues. The CDR3 loop is CASTPDRGRADTQYF. The CDR3 nucleotides are TGCGCCAGCACCCCAGACAGGGGGCGCGCAGATACGCAGTATTTT.

The chain combines TRBV5-1 with TRBJ1-1; the D gene is possibly TRBD1 (5 bases). V was clipped by 6 bases and J by 3 bases, with 18 bases between them. CDR1 is SGHRS and CDR2 is YFSETQ in the germline V gene. The CDR3 covers 15 residues. The CDR3: CASKRIGAGDTEAFF. The CDR3 DNA sequence: TGCGCCAGCAAGAGGATAGGTGCGGGGGACACTGAAGCTTTCTTT.

This rearrangement joins TRBV7-2 to TRBJ1-1; TRBD1 aligns across 7 bases. There are 15 residues in the CDR3. The germline V gene encodes CDR1 SGHTA and CDR2 FQGNSA. V was clipped by 5 bases and J by 1 base; unmatched bases: 7. The CDR3 DNA reads as TGTGCCAGCAGCGCGGGCAGGGGGTGGAACACTGAAGCTTTCTTT. This codes for CASSAGRGWNTEAFF.

J is TRBJ1-4 and V is TRBV10-2, with 8 bases fitting TRBD1. V was clipped by 9 bases and J by 7 bases; unmatched bases: 7. The CDR3 is 13 residues long. Germline V gives CDR1 WSHSY, CDR2 SAAADI. CDR3 protein: CASMTGVIEKLFF. CDR3 nucleotides: TGCGCCAGTATGACAGGGGTGATTGAAAAACTGTTTTTT.

The chain employs TRBV29-1 and TRBJ2-2, with D tentatively TRBD2 (6 bases). V was pared by 3 bases and J by 7 bases, with 12 bases between. CDR3 size: 13 residues. Germline CDR1 is SQVTM and CDR2 is ANQGSEA. The CDR3 protein is CSVEWGGGGELFF. The CDR3, as DNA: TGCAGCGTTGAGTGGGGAGGCGGCGGGGAGCTGTTTTTT.

This clone was counted a single time. This chain joins TRBV19 and TRBJ1-5; TRBD1 matches 8 bases. The CDR3 contains 15 residues. Germline assignment: CDR1 LNHDA and CDR2 SQIVND (reference sequence). J gave up 4 bases and V 5 bases, and 7 bases lay outside the gene matches. The CDR3: CASSSPTGGNQPQHF. The CDR3 DNA reads TGTGCCAGTAGTTCACCAACAGGGGGGAATCAGCCCCAGCATTTT. Looking up the rest from reference TRBV19 and TRBJ1-5 gives the full variable domain: DGGITQSPKYLFRKEGQNVTLSCEQNLNHDAMYWYRQDPGQGLRLIYYSQIVNDFQKGDIAEGYSVSREKKESFPLTVTSAQKNPTAFYLCASSSPTGGNQPQHFGDGTRLSIL.

The rearrangement links TRBV4-1 to TRBJ2-5, with D tentatively TRBD2 (6 bases). Trimming took 0 bases from V and 3 from J, leaving 11 bases between them. Germline loops: CDR1 MGHRA, CDR2 YSYEKL. The CDR3 runs to 15 residues. The CDR3 nucleotides read TGCGCCAGCAGCCAAGATTGGGAGCGGGAAGAGACCCAGTACTTC. This encodes CASSQDWEREETQYF.

This clone is a singleton in its sample. The rearrangement joins TRBV20-1 to TRBJ1-1; TRBD1 might be the D (6 bases). This CDR3 is built from 14 residues. Trimming pared 3 bases from V and 1 base from J, leaving 12 bases between. The germline V gene encodes CDR1 DFQATT and CDR2 SNEGSKA (reference sequence). The CDR3 protein is CSASGWGPNTEAFF. CDR3 nucleotides: TGCAGTGCTAGTGGGTGGGGGCCGAACACTGAAGCTTTCTTT.

This clone appeared a few times. The J gene is TRBJ2-1, the V gene TRBV6-6; 8 nucleotides match TRBD1. The CDR3 consists of 16 residues. Germline V lookup: CDR1 MNHNY, CDR2 SVGAGI (reference sequence). With V trimmed by 1 base and J by 0 bases, 2 bases remained unmatched. DNA of the CDR3: TGTGCCAGCAGTTACTTCGGACAGGGCTCCTACAATGAGCAGTTCTTC. Translating it yields CASSYFGQGSYNEQFF.

The chain uses TRBV5-8 and TRBJ1-1; 7 bases map to TRBD1. V trimming: 1 base; J trimming: 0 bases; junction bases outside the gene matches: 6. Germline V lookup: CDR1 SGHTS, CDR2 YDEGEE. The CDR3 consists of 16 residues. CDR3 sequence: CASSLRGLSMNTEAFF. The CDR3 bases are TGTGCCAGCAGCTTGAGGGGGCTCTCTATGAACACTGAAGCTTTCTTT.

This clone was recorded only once. The V call is TRBV7-9, the J call TRBJ2-3; 8 positions match TRBD1. CDR1 is SEHNR, CDR2 FQNEAQ, per germline (reference sequence). The ends lost 5 bases at V and 4 bases at J; junction bases unmatched: 5. The CDR3 length is 14 residues. CDR3 region: CASSPQGAADTQYF. CDR3 DNA: TGTGCCAGCAGCCCCCAGGGGGCCGCAGATACGCAGTATTTT.

In its sample, this clone was seen a few times. The chain has TRBV18 and TRBJ2-7; D possibly corresponds to TRBD2 (5 bases). V was clipped by 4 bases and J by 4 bases, with 14 bases between them. This CDR3 comprises 14 residues. Germline CDR1 KGHSH, CDR2 LQKENI. CDR3 region: CASSQTGFQYEQYF. The DNA for the CDR3 is TGTGCCAGCTCACAAACGGGATTTCAGTACGAGCAGTACTTC. The full variable domain, in which reference TRBV18 and TRBJ2-7 provide the parts outside the CDR3, is NAGVMQNPRHLVRRRGQEARLRCSPMKGHSHVYWYRQLPEEGLKFMVYLQKENIIDESGMPKERFSAEFPKEGPSILRIQQVVRGDSAAYFCASSQTGFQYEQYFGPGTRLTVT.

This chain uses TRBV4-3 with TRBJ1-1; tentatively, D is TRBD1 (5 bases). The germline V gene has CDR1 LGHNA and CDR2 YSLEER. This CDR3 contains 14 residues. V was clipped by 0 bases and J by 8 bases, with 13 bases between them. Here the CDR3 reads CASSQEQANLEAFF. CDR3 nucleotide sequence: TGCGCCAGCAGCCAAGAACAGGCCAACTTGGAAGCTTTCTTT.

The V gene is TRBV10-3, the J gene TRBJ1-1; 7 bases are a match to TRBD1. This CDR3 has 16 residues. V trimming: 10 bases; J trimming: 2 bases; junction bases outside the gene matches: 16. Germline CDR1 is ENHRY and CDR2 is SYGVKD. The CDR3 reads CATETQQGTGNTEAFF. DNA of the CDR3: TGTGCCACGGAAACCCAACAGGGGACGGGTAACACTGAAGCTTTCTTT.